The sequence of this T cell receptor beta chain was determined in a study of identical twins. TCRdb independently ran MiXCR on the 5' RACE reads; one entry per CDR3 protein. The sample gives nearly 900,000 distinct CDR3 sequences, 9% to 15% of which show up once; roughly 1.6% is in the top ten. V dropped 6 bases and J dropped 3; count of bases not matched to a gene: 11. The CDR3 extends over 17 amino acids. CDR1 is SEHNR, CDR2 FQNEAQ, per germline (reference sequence). These data also featured in a second study, about yellow fever vaccine responses in identical twins. Turning to that study: Among the twins, the vaccine T cell response reportedly seemed partly convergent and partly personalized.

The sequencing sample was made of PBMCs. This rearrangement joins TRBV7-9 to TRBJ1-4, with TRBD1 identical over 9 bases. The sequence came from a woman between 18 and 29 years old in good health. The CDR3 protein is CASSHGDRDLANEKLFF. In DNA form, the CDR3 reads TGTGCCAGCAGTCACGGGGACAGGGATCTGGCTAATGAAAAACTGTTTTTT.